Listed below are T cell receptor beta chains from one sample, sequenced in a study of sequential checkpoint blockade in melanoma. Clones were sequenced by immunoSEQ multiplex PCR, and TCRdb holds only the in-frame ones, with some missing. The sample lists approximately 12,000 clones, over 60% occurring once. Sequencing used CD8+ T cells sorted from blood (inferred from file names), obtained from a patient given nivolumab and ipilimumab in sequence. The receptors come from a human donor with melanoma. The CDR3 runs from the conserved cysteine through the conserved F or W. The order of the fields is J gene, CDR3 length, V gene, clone size, D gene, CDR3 DNA, CDR3 protein. A D gene is named only where the DNA matches it firmly. Only part of the rows carry a size: once, few, many, or a class if the clone is expanded.

>TRBJ2-7|16|TRBV19|medium-sized|.
TGTGCCAGTAGTGGGGAACGGCAGGGCCTCTCCTACGAGCAGTACTTC
CASSGERQGLSYEQYF
>TRBJ1-2|15|TRBV28|.|TRBD1
TGTGCCAGCAGTTTCGGGACAGGTGCTAACTATGGCTACACCTTC
CASSFGTGANYGYTF
>TRBJ1-1|13|TRBV30|.|.
TGTGCCTGGAGTGTTTGGGCAGGCACTGAAGCTTTCTTT
CAWSVWAGTEAFF
>TRBJ2-5|13|TRBV11-2|few|TRBD1
TGTGCCAGCGGAGAGGGACAGCAAGAGACCCAGTACTTC
CASGEGQQETQYF
>TRBJ1-5|16|TRBV28|.|TRBD1
TGTGCCAGCAGTTCCCCCCCGGACAGGGTACATCAGCCCCAGCATTTT
CASSSPPDRVHQPQHF
>TRBJ2-7|13|TRBV4-2|.|.
TGTGCCAGCAGCCAAGCCGGTGACTACGAGCAGTACTTC
CASSQAGDYEQYF
>TRBJ2-1|15|TRBV27|few|TRBD2
TGTGCCAGCAGTGTGAGCGGGGGGCCCTACAATGAGCAGTTCTTC
CASSVSGGPYNEQFF
>TRBJ1-1|15|TRBV4-3|few|.
TGCGCCAGCAGCCAAGATACAGGGAAGAACACTGAAGCTTTCTTT
CASSQDTGKNTEAFF
>TRBJ2-1|14|TRBV2|.|TRBD2
TGTGCCAGCTCCGGGACTAGCGGGAGGCCTGAGCAGTTCTTC
CASSGTSGRPEQFF
>TRBJ1-1|13|TRBV5-6|.|.
TGTGCCAGCAGCTTGGCAGGGGACACTGAAGCTTTCTTT
CASSLAGDTEAFF
>TRBJ2-2|16|TRBV7-6|.|.
TGTGCCAGCAGCCCAGGGTGGGGTTTGAACACCGGGGAGCTGTTTTTT
CASSPGWGLNTGELFF
>TRBJ2-1|16|TRBV27|.|.
TGTGCCAGCAGTTTTCTTATAGCGGTCCCAGGGAATGAGCAGTTCTTC
CASSFLIAVPGNEQFF
>TRBJ2-1|14|TRBV5-6|.|TRBD1
TGTGCCAGCAACTGGAGGGACAGGTACAATGAGCAGTTCTTC
CASNWRDRYNEQFF
>TRBJ2-3|15|TRBV4-1|few|.
TGTGCCAGCAGCCTGGGGACTTGGGTCGCAGATACGCAGTATTTT
CASSLGTWVADTQYF
>TRBJ2-7|12|TRBV11-2|few|TRBD1
TGTGCCAGCAGCCTGACAGGGGTCGAGCAGTACTTC
CASSLTGVEQYF
>TRBJ2-7|15|TRBV28|.|.
TGTGCCAGCAGTTTGCTGTCAGGGGACTCCTACGAGCAGTACTTC
CASSLLSGDSYEQYF
>TRBJ1-2|14|TRBV9|once|TRBD1
TGTGCCAGCAGCGTAATGGAGGGGGCGTATGGCTACACCTTC
CASSVMEGAYGYTF
>TRBJ2-1|17|TRBV5-1|few|TRBD2
TGCGCCAGCAGCCCGGAGCGGGATCTGAGCTCCTACAATGAGCAGTTCTTC
CASSPERDLSSYNEQFF
>TRBJ1-2|17|TRBV4-3|.|TRBD1
TGCGCCAGCAGCCAAGTCCTGCAGGTACAGGGGCCCTATGGCTACACCTTC
CASSQVLQVQGPYGYTF
>TRBJ2-7|14|TRBV5-4|.|TRBD1
TGTGCCAGCAGCTCGAGACAGGGGCGGCACGAGCAGTACTTC
CASSSRQGRHEQYF
>TRBJ1-6|12|TRBV30|.|TRBD1
TGTGCCTGGAACGAGGGGGCCGGACCCCTCCACTTT
CAWNEGAGPLHF
>TRBJ2-2|15|TRBV9|.|.
TGTGCCAGCAGCGTTTACGGGACGAACACCGGGGAGCTGTTTTTT
CASSVYGTNTGELFF
>TRBJ2-5|14|TRBV28|.|.
TGTGCCAGCAGTTTTAGTGCTTTCCAAGAGACCCAGTACTTC
CASSFSAFQETQYF
>TRBJ2-4|16|TRBV2|.|TRBD1
TGTGCCAGTAATCCGGGACAGGGGATAGCCAAAAACATTCAGTACTTC
CASNPGQGIAKNIQYF
>TRBJ1-5|15|TRBV6-5|.|.
TGTGCCAGCAGTTCCTCGGCAGGGTTTAATCGGCCCCAGCATTTT
CASSSSAGFNRPQHF
>TRBJ2-7|17|TRBV9|.|.
TGTGCCAGCAGCGCAACACTTCAGGTTCCCTCTACCTACGAGCAGTACTTC
CASSATLQVPSTYEQYF
>TRBJ2-1|15|TRBV7-9|.|TRBD2
TGTGCCAGCAGCCTCGACAGCGGGAGACGGAATGAGCAGTTCTTC
CASSLDSGRRNEQFF
>TRBJ2-1|13|TRBV9|few|.
TGTGCCAGCAGCGGGACGGGAAACAATGAGCAGTTCTTC
CASSGTGNNEQFF
>TRBJ2-1|15|TRBV19|large|TRBD2
TGTGCCAGTAGTATGACTAGCGGGGATTACAATGAGCAGTTCTTC
CASSMTSGDYNEQFF
>TRBJ2-7|14|TRBV9|.|.
TGTGCCAGCAGCGTACGTAGCAGCTTAGGCGAGCAGTACTTC
CASSVRSSLGEQYF
>TRBJ1-2|14|TRBV27|once|.
TGTGCCAGCAGTTTTTGGGGGCCGAGCTATGGCTACACCTTC
CASSFWGPSYGYTF
>TRBJ2-1|15|TRBV5-6|.|TRBD1
TGTGCCAGCAGCCCATGGACAGGGGGATACAATGAGCAGTTCTTC
CASSPWTGGYNEQFF
>TRBJ2-7|14|TRBV13|few|.
TGTGCCAGCAGTCTCAGGGACTTCCCCCTGGAGCAGTACTTC
CASSLRDFPLEQYF
>TRBJ2-1|14|TRBV27|few|.
TGTGCCAGCAGTTTGGGCAGGGGCAGGGATGAGCAGTTCTTC
CASSLGRGRDEQFF
>TRBJ1-3|15|TRBV28|medium-sized|.
TGTGCCAGCAAATTGGCAGACTCCTCTGGAAACACCATATATTTT
CASKLADSSGNTIYF
>TRBJ1-4|13|TRBV7-6|few|TRBD1
TGTGCCAGCAGCCGTGGCAGGGGGGAAAAACTGTTTTTT
CASSRGRGEKLFF
>TRBJ2-7|15|TRBV4-3|.|.
TGCGCCAGCAGCCGAGATAGAGGGCCAGGCAACGAGCAGTACTTC
CASSRDRGPGNEQYF
>TRBJ2-5|15|TRBV6-1|.|.
TGTGCCAGCAGCCGAAGCTCGGGAGTCGGGGAGACCCAGTACTTC
CASSRSSGVGETQYF
>TRBJ2-7|14|TRBV11-2|.|TRBD2
TGTGCCAGCAGCTTAGCTAGCGGAGGCTACGAGCAGTACTTC
CASSLASGGYEQYF
>TRBJ1-2|14|TRBV9|.|TRBD1
TGTGCCAGCAGCTTAGGAGACAGGGGGCATGGCTACACCTTC
CASSLGDRGHGYTF
>TRBJ2-2|14|TRBV27|few|TRBD1
TGTGCCAGCAAAACAGGGGATAACACCGGGGAGCTGTTTTTT
CASKTGDNTGELFF
>TRBJ2-2|15|TRBV19|.|.
TGTGCCAGTAGTACGACAGAGACCGACACCGGGGAGCTGTTTTTT
CASSTTETDTGELFF
>TRBJ2-3|17|TRBV10-3|.|TRBD2
TGTGCCATCAACCCGACTAGCGGGAGGGCTCGGGCAGATACGCAGTATTTT
CAINPTSGRARADTQYF
>TRBJ1-1|15|TRBV7-9|.|.
TGTGCCAGCAGCACCCTCGCGAGGGCGGACACTGAAGCTTTCTTT
CASSTLARADTEAFF
>TRBJ2-1|14|TRBV7-8|.|.
TGTGCCAGCAGCCCACATCTAGGTCTGAATGAGCAGTTCTTC
CASSPHLGLNEQFF
>TRBJ2-3|15|TRBV5-5|.|.
TGTGCCAGCAGCTTGTGGGTCACGACCGGGGATACGCAGTATTTT
CASSLWVTTGDTQYF
>TRBJ1-5|14|TRBV19|few|.
TGTGCCAGTAGCCCACTCGATAGCAATCAGCCCCAGCATTTT
CASSPLDSNQPQHF
>TRBJ2-1|13|TRBV10-2|.|.
TGCGCCAGCAGTGCACCGGGGGTCGATGAGCAGTTCTTC
CASSAPGVDEQFF
>TRBJ2-3|20|TRBV4-1|once|TRBD1
TGCGCCAGCAGCCACCTTCCAACCCCCGGGACAGGGGGCGGCACAGATACGCAGTATTTT
CASSHLPTPGTGGGTDTQYF